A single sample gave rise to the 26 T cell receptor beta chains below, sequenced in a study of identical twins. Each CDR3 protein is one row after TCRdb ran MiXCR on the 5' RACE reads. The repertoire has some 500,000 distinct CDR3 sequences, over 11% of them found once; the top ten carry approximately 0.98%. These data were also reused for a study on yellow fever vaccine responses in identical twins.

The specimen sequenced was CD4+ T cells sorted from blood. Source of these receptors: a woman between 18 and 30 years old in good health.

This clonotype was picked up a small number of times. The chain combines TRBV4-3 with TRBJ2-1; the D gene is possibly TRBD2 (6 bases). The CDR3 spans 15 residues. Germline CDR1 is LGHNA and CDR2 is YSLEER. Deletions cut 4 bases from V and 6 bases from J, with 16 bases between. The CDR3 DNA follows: TGCGCCAGCAGCCGAAAAGGCGGGACCTTCAATGAGCAGTTCTTC. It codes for CASSRKGGTFNEQFF.

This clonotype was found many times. Here the CDR3 reads CASRLAGGGYEQYF. DNA for the CDR3: TGTGCCAGCAGACTAGCGGGAGGAGGGTACGAGCAGTACTTC. The rearrangement links TRBV12-3 or TRBV12-4 to TRBJ2-7; 12 bases agree with TRBD2. The CDR3 has 14 amino acids. Trimming removed 6 bases from V and 4 bases from J; junction bases left unmatched: 4.

DNA for the CDR3: TGTGCCAGCTCACGCCTTCCTCCCAGGGGGCCCGGGGAGACCCAGTACTTC. It encodes CASSRLPPRGPGETQYF. The chain has TRBV18 and TRBJ2-5; 8 nucleotides line up with TRBD1. The CDR3 extends over 17 amino acids. Trimming cost V 4 bases and J 5 bases; bases outside gene matches: 15. Germline CDR1 reads KGHSH; CDR2 reads LQKENI.

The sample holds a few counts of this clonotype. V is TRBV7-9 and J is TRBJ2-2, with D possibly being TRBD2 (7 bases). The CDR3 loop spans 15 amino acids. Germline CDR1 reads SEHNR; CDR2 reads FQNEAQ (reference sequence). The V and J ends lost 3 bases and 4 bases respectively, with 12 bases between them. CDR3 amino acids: CASSFKGGGTGELFF. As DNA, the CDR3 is TGTGCCAGCAGCTTTAAGGGAGGGGGCACCGGGGAGCTGTTTTTT.

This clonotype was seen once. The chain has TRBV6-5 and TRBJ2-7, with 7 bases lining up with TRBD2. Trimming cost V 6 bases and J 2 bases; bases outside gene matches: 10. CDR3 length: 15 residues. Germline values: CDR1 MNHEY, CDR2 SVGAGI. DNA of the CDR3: TGTGCCAGCAGCCAGGGAGGGTCTCTTCCCTACGAGCAGTACTTC. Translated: CASSQGGSLPYEQYF.

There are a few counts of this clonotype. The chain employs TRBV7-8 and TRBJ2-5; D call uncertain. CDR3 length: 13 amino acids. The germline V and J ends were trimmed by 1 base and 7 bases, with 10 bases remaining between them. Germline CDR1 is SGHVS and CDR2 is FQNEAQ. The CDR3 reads CASSLGRAWTQYF. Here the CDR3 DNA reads TGTGCCAGCAGCTTAGGACGGGCTTGGACCCAGTACTTC.

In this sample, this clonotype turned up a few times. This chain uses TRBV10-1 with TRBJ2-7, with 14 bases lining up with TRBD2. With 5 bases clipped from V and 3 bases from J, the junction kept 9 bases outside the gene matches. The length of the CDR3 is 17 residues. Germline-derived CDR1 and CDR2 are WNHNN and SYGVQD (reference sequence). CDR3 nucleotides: TGCGCCAGCAGTTCAGGGACTAGCGGGAGTCCGTACTACGAGCAGTACTTC. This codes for CASSSGTSGSPYYEQYF.

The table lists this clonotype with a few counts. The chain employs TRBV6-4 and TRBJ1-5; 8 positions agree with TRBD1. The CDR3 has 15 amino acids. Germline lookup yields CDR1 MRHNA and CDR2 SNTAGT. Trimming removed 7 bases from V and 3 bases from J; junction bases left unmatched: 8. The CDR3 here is CASKLTGADNQPQHF. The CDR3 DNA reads TGTGCCAGCAAATTGACAGGGGCAGACAATCAGCCCCAGCATTTT.

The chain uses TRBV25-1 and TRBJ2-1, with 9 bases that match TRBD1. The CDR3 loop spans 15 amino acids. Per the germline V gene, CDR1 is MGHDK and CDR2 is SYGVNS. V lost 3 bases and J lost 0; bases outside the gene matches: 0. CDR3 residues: CASSEDRGSYNEQFF. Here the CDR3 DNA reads TGTGCCAGCAGTGAGGACAGGGGCTCCTACAATGAGCAGTTCTTC.

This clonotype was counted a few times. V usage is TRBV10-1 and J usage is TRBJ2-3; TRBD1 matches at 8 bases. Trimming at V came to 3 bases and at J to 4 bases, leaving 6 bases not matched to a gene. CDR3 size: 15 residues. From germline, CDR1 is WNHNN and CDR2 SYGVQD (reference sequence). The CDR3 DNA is TGCGCCAGCAGTGAATCGCAGGGGGCGGCAGATACGCAGTATTTT. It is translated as CASSESQGAADTQYF.

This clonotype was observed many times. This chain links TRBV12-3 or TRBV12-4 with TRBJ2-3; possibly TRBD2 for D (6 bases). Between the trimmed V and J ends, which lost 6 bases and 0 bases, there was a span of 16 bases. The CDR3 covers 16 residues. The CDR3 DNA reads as TGTGCCAGCAGCCAGCTCGGCGGGACTAGCACAGATACGCAGTATTTT. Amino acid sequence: CASSQLGGTSTDTQYF.

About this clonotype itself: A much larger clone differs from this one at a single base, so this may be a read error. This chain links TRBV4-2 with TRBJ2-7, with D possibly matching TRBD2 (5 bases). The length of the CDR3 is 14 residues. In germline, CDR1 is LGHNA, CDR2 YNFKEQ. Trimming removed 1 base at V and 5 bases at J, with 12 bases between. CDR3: CASSQGLEGDEQYF. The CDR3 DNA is TGTGCCAGCAGCCAAGGGCTAGAGGGCGACGAGCAGTACTTC.

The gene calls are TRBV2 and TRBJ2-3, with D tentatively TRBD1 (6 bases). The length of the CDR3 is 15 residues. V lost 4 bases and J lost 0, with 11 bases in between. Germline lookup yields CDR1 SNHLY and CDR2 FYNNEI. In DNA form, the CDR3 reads TGTGCCAGCAGTGGAGACAGGCTTAGCACAGATACGCAGTATTTT. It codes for CASSGDRLSTDTQYF.

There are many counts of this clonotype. DNA for the CDR3: TGTGCCAGCAGCTTAGCGGGGGCGAGCTCCTACAATGAGCAGTTCTTC. Translation gives CASSLAGASSYNEQFF. The V and J genes are TRBV7-2 and TRBJ2-1; tentatively, D is TRBD1 (6 bases). The CDR3 contains 16 residues. V lost 0 bases to trimming and J lost 0 bases, with 9 bases between them. Looked up from germline, CDR1 is SGHTA and CDR2 is FQGNSA.

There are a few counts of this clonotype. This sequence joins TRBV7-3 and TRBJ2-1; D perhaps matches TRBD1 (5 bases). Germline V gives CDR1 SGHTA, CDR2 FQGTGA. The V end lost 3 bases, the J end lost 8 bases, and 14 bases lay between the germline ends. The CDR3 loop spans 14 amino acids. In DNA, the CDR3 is TGTGCCAGCAGCTTTTCTCGGCAGGGCGATGAGCAGTTCTTC. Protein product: CASSFSRQGDEQFF.

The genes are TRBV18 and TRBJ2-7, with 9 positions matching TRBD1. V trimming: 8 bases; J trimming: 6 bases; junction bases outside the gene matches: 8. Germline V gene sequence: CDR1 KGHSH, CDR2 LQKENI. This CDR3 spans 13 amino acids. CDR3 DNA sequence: TGTGCCAGCCACACCGGACAGGGGCGCGAGCAGTACTTC. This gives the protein CASHTGQGREQYF.

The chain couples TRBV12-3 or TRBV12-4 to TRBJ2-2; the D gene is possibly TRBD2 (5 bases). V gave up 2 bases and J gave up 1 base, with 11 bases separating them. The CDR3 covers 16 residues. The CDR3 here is CASSLSASGNTGELFF. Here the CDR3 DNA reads TGTGCCAGCAGTTTATCGGCGAGCGGGAACACCGGGGAGCTGTTTTTT.

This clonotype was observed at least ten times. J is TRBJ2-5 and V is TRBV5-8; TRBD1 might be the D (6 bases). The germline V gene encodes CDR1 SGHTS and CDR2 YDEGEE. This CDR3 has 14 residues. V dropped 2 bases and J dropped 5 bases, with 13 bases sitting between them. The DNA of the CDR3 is TGTGCCAGCAGCTTAAAGGGGGTTGACGAGACCCAGTACTTC. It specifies CASSLKGVDETQYF.

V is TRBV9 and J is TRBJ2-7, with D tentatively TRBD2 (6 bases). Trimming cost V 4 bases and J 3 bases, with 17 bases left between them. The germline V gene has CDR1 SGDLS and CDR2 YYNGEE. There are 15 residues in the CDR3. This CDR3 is CASSPTAGSYYEQYF. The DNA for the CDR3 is TGTGCCAGCAGCCCCACTGCGGGAAGTTACTACGAGCAGTACTTC.

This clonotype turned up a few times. In DNA form, the CDR3 reads TGCAGCGTTGATCGGGGGGACCTCTCCTACGAGCAGTACTTC. Protein sequence: CSVDRGDLSYEQYF. J is TRBJ2-7 and V is TRBV29-1, with TRBD2 matching 7 bases. This CDR3 contains 14 residues. Germline CDR1 is SQVTM and CDR2 is ANQGSEA. The V gene end was trimmed by 3 bases and the J gene end by 0 bases; junction bases not matched to a gene: 5.

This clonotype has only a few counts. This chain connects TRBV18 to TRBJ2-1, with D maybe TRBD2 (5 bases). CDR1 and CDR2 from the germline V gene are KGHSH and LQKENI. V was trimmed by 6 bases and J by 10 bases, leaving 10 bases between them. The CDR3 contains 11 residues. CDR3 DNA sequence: TGTGCCAGCTCGCGGGCAGAAGAGCAGTTCTTC. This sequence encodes CASSRAEEQFF.

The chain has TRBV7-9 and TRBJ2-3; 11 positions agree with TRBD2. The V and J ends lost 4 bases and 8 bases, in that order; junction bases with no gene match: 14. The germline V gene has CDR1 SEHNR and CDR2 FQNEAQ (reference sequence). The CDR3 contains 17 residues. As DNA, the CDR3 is TGTGCCAGCAGCTCCCGGGGGGGACTAGCGGCCCCAGGTACGCAGTATTTT. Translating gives CASSSRGGLAAPGTQYF.

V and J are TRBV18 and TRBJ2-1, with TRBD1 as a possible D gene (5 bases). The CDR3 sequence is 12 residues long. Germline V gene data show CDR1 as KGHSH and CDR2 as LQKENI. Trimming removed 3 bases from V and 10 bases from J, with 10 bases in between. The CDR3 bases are TGTGCCAGCTCACCGACAGAGCGAGAGCAGTTCTTC. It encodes CASSPTEREQFF.

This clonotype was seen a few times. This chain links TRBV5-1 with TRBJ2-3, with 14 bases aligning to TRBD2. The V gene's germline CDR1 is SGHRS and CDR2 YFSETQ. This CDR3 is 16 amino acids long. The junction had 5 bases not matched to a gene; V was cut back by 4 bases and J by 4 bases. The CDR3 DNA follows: TGCGCCAGCAGCGATATGGGACTAGCGGGAGCAGATACGCAGTATTTT. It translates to CASSDMGLAGADTQYF.

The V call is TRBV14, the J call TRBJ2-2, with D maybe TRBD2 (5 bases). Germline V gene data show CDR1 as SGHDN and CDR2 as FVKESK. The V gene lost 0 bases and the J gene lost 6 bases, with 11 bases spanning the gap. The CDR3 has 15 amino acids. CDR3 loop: CASSQENWRSGELFF. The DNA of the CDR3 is TGTGCCAGCAGCCAAGAAAATTGGAGGTCCGGGGAGCTGTTTTTT.

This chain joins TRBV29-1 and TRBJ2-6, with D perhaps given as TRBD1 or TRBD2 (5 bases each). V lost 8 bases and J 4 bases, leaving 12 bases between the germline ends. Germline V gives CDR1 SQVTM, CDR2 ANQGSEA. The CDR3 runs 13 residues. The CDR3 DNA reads TGCAGCATGTTGGGGGACGGGGCCAACGTCCTGACTTTC. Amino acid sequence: CSMLGDGANVLTF.